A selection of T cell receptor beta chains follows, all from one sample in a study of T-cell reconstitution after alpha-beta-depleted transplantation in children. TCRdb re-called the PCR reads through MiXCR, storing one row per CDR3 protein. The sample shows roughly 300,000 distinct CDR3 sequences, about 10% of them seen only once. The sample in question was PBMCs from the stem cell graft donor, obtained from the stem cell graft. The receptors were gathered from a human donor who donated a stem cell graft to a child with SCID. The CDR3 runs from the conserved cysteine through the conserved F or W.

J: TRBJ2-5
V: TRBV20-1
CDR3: CSARRDQETQYF

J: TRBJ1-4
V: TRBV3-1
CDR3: CASSPYSASTNEKLFF

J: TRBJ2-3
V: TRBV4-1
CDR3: CASSQTEISTDTQYF

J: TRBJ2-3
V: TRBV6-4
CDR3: CASSVTASGGADTQYF

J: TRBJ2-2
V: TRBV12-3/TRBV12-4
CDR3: CASSLYRAGELFF

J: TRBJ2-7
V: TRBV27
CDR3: CASRGAGGSYEQYF

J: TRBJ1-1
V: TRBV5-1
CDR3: CASSLLAGMNTEAFF

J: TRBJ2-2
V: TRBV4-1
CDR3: CASSLSGGGSGELFF

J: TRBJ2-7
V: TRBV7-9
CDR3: CASSLGQGAYYEQYF

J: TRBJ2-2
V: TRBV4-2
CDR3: CASSQQTGNTGELFF

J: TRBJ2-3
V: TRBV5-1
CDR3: CASSLEGKSTDTQYF

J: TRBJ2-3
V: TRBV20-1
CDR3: CSASSMRTDTQYF

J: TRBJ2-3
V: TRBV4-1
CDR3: CASSQRVSDTDTQYF

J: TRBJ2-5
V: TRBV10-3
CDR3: CAISERGTSETQYF

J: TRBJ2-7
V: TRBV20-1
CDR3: CSARGTGVSYEQYF

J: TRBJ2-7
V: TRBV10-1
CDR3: CASSDGPAGGAYEQYF

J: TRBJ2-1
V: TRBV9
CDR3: CASTSVGAVGNEQFF

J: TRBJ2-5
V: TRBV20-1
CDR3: CSAVWELQETQYF

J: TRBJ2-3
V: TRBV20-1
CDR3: CSARSGGYTDTQYF

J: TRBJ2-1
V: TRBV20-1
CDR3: CSQDRYNEQFF